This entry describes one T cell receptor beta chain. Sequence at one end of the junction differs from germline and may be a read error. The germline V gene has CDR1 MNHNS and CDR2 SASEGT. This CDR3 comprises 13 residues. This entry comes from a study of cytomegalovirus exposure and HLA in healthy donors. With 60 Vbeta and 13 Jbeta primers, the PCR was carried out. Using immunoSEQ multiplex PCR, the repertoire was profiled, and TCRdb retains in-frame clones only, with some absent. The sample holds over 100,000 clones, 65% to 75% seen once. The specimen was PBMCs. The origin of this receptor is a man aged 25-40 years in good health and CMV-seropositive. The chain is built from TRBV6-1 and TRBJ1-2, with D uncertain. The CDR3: CASNPRVGYGYPF. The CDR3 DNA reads TGTGCCAGCAATCCGCGGGTTGGATATGGCTACCCCTTC.